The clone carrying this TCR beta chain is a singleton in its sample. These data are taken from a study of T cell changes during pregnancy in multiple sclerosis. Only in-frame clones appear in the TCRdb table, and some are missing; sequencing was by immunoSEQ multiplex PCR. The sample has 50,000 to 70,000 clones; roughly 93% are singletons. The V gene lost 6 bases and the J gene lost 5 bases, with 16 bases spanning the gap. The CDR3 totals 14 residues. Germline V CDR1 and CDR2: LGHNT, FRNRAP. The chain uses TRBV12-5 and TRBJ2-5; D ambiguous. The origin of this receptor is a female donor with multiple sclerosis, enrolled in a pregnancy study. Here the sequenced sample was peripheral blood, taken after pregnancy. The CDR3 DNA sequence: TGTGCTAGTGGCCTCTACGGTAGCACGGAGACCCAGTACTTC. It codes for CASGLYGSTETQYF. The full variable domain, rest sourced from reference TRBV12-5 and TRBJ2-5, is DARVTQTPRHKVTEMGQEVTMRCQPILGHNTVFWYRQTMMQGLELLAYFRNRAPLDDSGMPKDRFSAEMPDATLATLKIQPSEPRDSAVYFCASGLYGSTETQYFGPGTRLLVL.